Below are 10 T cell receptor beta chains sequenced from a single sample in a study of molecular identifiers for immune sequencing clone quantification. TCRdb called the PCR reads again in MiXCR, with one record for every CDR3 protein. The top ten hold 0.6% to 0.9% of the sample, which has approximately 590,000 distinct CDR3 sequences, approximately 24% seen once. Sequencing input: naive CD8+ T cells from blood, with Jurkat cell RNA spiked in. Sample subset: FACS-sorted CD8+CD4-CCR7+CD45RA+ naive T cells. The receptors shown here come from a human donor in good health. Some libraries in this study had Jurkat cell RNA spiked in.

This clonotype occurred a few times. V and J are TRBV4-1 and TRBJ1-4; D is uncertain. Trimming shortened V by 1 base and J by 8 bases, and 17 bases separated the two germline ends. The CDR3 runs 16 residues. Germline V lookup: CDR1 MGHRA, CDR2 YSYEKL. The chain's CDR3 is CASSQAEATVGEKLFF. The CDR3 DNA is TGCGCCAGCAGCCAAGCGGAAGCCACGGTGGGCGAAAAACTGTTTTTT.

In this sample, this clonotype turned up many times. The chain has TRBV6-2 or TRBV6-3 and TRBJ2-7; tentative D call: TRBD1 (5 bases). The CDR3 sequence is 14 residues long. Trimming removed 10 bases at V and 1 base at J, with 17 bases between. From germline, CDR1 is MNHEY and CDR2 SVGEGT. The CDR3 sequence is CATETEARSYEQYF. CDR3 DNA sequence: TGTGCCACCGAGACAGAGGCCCGATCCTACGAGCAGTACTTC.

This clonotype was observed a single time. A much larger clone sits a single nucleotide away, making a read error possible. The gene calls are TRBV5-1 and TRBJ1-2, with D tentatively TRBD1 (5 bases). V was clipped by 0 bases and J by 8 bases, with 17 bases between them. CDR1 is SGHRS, CDR2 YFSETQ, per germline. The CDR3 is made up of 15 amino acids. CDR3 DNA: TGCGCCAGCAGCTTGGAGTTCGGGGGGTCGGAAGGCTACACCTTC. This translates into CASSLEFGGSEGYTF.

J is TRBJ1-4 and V is TRBV30, with 8 bases matching TRBD1. Germline V gives CDR1 GTSNPN, CDR2 SVGIG (reference sequence). CDR3 size: 15 residues. Trimming cost V 1 base and J 6 bases; bases outside gene matches: 7. CDR3 DNA sequence: TGTGCCTGGAGTGACTGGACAGGGTGTTATGAAAAACTGTTTTTT. It translates to CAWSDWTGCYEKLFF. The whole variable domain, filled in from reference TRBV30 and TRBJ1-4, reads SQTIHQWPATLVQPVGSPLSLECTVEGTSNPNLYWYRQAAGRGLQLLFYSVGIGQISSEVPQNLSASRPQDRQFILSSKKLLLSDSGFYLCAWSDWTGCYEKLFFGSGTQLSVL.

V usage is TRBV7-6 and J usage is TRBJ2-1, with 7 bases fitting TRBD1. CDR1 SGHVS and CDR2 FNYEAQ come from the germline V gene. The CDR3 runs to 17 residues. Germline trimming cut 5 bases from V and 5 bases from J; bases unmatched to any gene: 15. CDR3 nucleotide sequence: TGTGCCAGCAGCATCAACCCTTACAGGGGTTCGGACAATGAGCAGTTCTTC. This codes for CASSINPYRGSDNEQFF.

About this clonotype: This clone may be a read error of a much larger clone one base away. This chain joins TRBV6-5 and TRBJ2-5; the D is unclear. Germline lookup yields CDR1 MNHEY and CDR2 SVGAGI. The CDR3 spans 15 residues. The CDR3 region is CASSSPLDPQEPQYF. The CDR3 DNA sequence: TGTGCCAGCAGTTCTCCATTAGATCCCCAAGAGCCCCAGTACTTC.

This clonotype has more than one count but fewer than ten. This sequence may be a read error, since a much larger clone differs from it by one base. CDR3: CASGPVDTEAFF. CDR3 bases: TGTGCCAGCGGCCCCGTAGACACTGAAGCTTTCTTT. V is TRBV7-8 and J is TRBJ1-1; no definite D call. Trimming pared 8 bases from V and 3 bases from J, leaving 10 bases between. CDR1 is SGHVS and CDR2 is FQNEAQ in the germline V gene. The CDR3 has 12 residues.

The sample holds many counts of this clonotype. The chain recombines TRBV3-1 with TRBJ2-5; TRBD1 matches 11 bases. This CDR3 has 16 amino acids. V lost 3 bases and J lost 5; bases outside the gene matches: 8. Germline CDR1 LGHDT, CDR2 YNNKEL (reference sequence). CDR3 protein: CASSQTGTGGVETQYF. The CDR3 DNA reads as TGTGCCAGCAGCCAGACCGGGACAGGGGGAGTGGAGACCCAGTACTTC.

This clonotype was observed at least ten times. This chain connects TRBV6-1 to TRBJ1-1, with D uncertain. Trimming pared 2 bases from V and 6 bases from J, leaving 10 bases between. Germline-derived CDR1 and CDR2 are MNHNS and SASEGT. The CDR3 has 13 amino acids. CDR3 sequence: CASSETLNPEAFF. For the CDR3, the DNA is TGTGCCAGCAGTGAAACCCTAAACCCTGAAGCTTTCTTT.

The V call is TRBV27, the J call TRBJ2-1, with 13 bases that match TRBD2. The CDR3 sequence is 15 residues long. J gave up 6 bases and V 5 bases, and 4 bases lay outside the gene matches. CDR1 and CDR2 from the germline V gene are MNHEY and SMNVEV (reference sequence). The chain's CDR3 is CASSTGTSGANEQFF. The CDR3 DNA is TGTGCCAGCAGTACCGGGACTAGCGGGGCCAATGAGCAGTTCTTC.